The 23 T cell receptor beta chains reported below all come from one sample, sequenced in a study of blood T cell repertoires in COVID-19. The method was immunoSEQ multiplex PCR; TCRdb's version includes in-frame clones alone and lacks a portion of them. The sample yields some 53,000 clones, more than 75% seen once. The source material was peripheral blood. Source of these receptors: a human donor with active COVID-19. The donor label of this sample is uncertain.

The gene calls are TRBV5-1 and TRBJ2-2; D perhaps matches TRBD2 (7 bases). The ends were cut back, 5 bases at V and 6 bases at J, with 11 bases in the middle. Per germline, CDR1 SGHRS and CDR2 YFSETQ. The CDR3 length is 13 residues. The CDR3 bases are TGCGCCAGCAGTAGGGAGGGGGCCGGGGAGCTGTTTTTT. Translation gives CASSREGAGELFF.

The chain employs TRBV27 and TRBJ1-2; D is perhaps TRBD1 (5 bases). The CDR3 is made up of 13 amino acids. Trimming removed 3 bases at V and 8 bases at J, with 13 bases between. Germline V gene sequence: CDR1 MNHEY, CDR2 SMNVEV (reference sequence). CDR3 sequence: CASSFGPGSGYTF. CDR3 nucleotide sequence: TGTGCCAGCAGTTTTGGTCCAGGGTCGGGCTACACCTTC.

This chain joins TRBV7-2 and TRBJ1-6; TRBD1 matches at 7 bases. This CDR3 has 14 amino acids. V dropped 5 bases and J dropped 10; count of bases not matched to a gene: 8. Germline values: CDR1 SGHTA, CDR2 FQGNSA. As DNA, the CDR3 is TGTGCCAGCAGCCAGACAGGGTTGAGGTCACCCCTCCACTTT. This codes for CASSQTGLRSPLHF.

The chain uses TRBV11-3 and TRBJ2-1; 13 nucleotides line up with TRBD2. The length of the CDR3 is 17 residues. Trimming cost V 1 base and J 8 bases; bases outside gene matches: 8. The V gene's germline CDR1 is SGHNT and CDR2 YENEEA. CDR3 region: CASSLGSGTSGAYEQFF. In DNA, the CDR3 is TGTGCCAGCAGCTTAGGCTCTGGGACTAGCGGGGCCTATGAGCAGTTCTTC.

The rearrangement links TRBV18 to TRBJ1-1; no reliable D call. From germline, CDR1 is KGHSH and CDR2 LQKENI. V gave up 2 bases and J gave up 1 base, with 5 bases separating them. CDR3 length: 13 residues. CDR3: CASSPSQNTEAFF. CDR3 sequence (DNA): TGTGCCAGCTCACCAAGCCAGAACACTGAAGCTTTCTTT.

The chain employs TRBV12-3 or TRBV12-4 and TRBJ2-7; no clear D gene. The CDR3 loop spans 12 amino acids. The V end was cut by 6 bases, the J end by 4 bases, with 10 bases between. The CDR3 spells CASSPAKYEQYF. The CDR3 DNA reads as TGTGCCAGCAGCCCCGCTAAATACGAGCAGTACTTC.

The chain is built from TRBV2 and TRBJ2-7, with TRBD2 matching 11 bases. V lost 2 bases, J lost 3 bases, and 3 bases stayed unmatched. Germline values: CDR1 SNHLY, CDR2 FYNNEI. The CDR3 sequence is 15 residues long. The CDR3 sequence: CASSELAGGIYEQYF. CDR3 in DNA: TGTGCCAGCAGTGAACTAGCGGGGGGTATCTACGAGCAGTACTTC.

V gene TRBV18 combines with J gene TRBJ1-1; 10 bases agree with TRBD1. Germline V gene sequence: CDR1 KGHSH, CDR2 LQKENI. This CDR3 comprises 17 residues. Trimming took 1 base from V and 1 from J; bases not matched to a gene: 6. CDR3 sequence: CASSPLRTGGSNTEAFF. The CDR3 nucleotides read TGTGCCAGCTCACCACTTCGGACAGGGGGATCGAACACTGAAGCTTTCTTT.

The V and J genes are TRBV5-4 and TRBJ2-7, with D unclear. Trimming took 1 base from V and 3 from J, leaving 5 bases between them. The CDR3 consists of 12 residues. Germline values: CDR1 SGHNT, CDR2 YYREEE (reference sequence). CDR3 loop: CASSLLGYEQYF. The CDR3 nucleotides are TGTGCCAGCAGCTTGCTAGGCTACGAGCAGTACTTC.

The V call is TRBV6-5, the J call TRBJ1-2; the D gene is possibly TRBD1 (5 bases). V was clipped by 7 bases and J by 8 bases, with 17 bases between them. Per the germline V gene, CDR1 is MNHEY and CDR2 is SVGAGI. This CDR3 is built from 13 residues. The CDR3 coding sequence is TGTGCCAGCAATCAGCAGTCAGGGAACGGCTACACCTTC. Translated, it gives CASNQQSGNGYTF.

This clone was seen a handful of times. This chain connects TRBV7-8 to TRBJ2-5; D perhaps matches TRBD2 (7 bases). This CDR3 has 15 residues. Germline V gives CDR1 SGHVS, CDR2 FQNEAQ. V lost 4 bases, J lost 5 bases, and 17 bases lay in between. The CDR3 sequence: CASSYGGGPGETQYF. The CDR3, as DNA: TGTGCCAGCAGCTATGGCGGGGGCCCCGGGGAGACCCAGTACTTC.

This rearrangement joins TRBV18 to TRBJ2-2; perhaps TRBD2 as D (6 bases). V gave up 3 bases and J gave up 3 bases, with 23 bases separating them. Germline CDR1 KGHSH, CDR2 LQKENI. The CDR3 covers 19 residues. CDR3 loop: CASSPLFTRGTLYTGELFF. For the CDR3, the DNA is TGTGCCAGCTCACCTCTTTTCACCCGAGGGACTCTATACACCGGGGAGCTGTTTTTT.

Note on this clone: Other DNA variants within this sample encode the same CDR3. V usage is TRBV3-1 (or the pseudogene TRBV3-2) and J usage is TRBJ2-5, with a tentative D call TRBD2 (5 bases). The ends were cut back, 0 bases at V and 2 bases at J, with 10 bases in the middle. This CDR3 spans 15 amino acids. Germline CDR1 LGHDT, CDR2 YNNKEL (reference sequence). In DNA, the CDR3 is TGTGCCAGCAGCCAAGACAGCGGAACACAAGAGACCCAGTACTTC. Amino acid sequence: CASSQDSGTQETQYF.

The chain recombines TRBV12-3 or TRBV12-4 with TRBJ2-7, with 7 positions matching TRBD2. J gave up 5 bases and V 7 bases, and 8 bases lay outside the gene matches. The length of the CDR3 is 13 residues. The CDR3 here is CASNNGRYHEQYF. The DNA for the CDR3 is TGTGCCAGCAATAACGGGAGGTACCACGAGCAGTACTTC.

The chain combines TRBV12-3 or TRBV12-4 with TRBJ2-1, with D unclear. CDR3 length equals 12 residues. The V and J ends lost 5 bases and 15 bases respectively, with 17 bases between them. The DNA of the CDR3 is TGTGCCAGCAGTCTCTCCGCGGCAAGAAGGTTCTTC. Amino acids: CASSLSAARRFF.

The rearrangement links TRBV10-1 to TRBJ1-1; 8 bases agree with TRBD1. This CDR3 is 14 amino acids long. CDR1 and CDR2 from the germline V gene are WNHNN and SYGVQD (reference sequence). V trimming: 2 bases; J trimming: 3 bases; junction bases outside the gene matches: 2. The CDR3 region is CASSEQQGDTEAFF. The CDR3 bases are TGCGCCAGCAGTGAGCAACAGGGGGACACTGAAGCTTTCTTT.

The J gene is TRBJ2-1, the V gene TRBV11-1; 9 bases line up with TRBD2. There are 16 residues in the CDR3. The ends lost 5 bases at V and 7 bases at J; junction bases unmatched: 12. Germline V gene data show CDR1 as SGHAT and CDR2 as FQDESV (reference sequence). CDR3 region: CASSKVAGGLSNEQFF. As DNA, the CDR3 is TGTGCCAGCAGCAAAGTCGCGGGAGGGTTATCGAATGAGCAGTTCTTC.

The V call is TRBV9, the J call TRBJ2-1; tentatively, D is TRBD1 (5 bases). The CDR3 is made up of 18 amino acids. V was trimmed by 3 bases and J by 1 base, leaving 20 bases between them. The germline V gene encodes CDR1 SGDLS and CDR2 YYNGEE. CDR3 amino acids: CASSAPIGQGESYNEQFF. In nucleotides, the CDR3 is TGTGCCAGCAGCGCTCCCATTGGGCAGGGTGAATCCTACAATGAGCAGTTCTTC. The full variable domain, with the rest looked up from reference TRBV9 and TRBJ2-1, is DSGVTQTPKHLITATGQRVTLRCSPRSGDLSVYWYQQSLDQGLQFLIQYYNGEERAKGNILERFSAQQFPDLHSELNLSSLELGDSALYFCASSAPIGQGESYNEQFFGPGTRLTVL.

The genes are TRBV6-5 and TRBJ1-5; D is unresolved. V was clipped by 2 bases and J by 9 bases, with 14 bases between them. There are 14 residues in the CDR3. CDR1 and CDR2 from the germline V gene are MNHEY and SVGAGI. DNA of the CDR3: TGTGCCAGCAGTTACAAGCACGGTAGCTCGCCCCAGCATTTT. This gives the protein CASSYKHGSSPQHF.

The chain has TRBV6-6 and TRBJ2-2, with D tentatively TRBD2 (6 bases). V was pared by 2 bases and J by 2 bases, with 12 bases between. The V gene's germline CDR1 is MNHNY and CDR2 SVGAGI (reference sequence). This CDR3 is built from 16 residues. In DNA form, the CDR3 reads TGTGCCAGCAGTTACGTTAGCGGAGGAAACACCGGGGAGCTGTTTTTT. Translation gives CASSYVSGGNTGELFF.

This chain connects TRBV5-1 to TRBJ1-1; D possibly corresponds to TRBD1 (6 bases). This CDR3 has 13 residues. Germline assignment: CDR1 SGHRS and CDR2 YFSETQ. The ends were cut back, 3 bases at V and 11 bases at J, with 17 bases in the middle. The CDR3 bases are TGCGCCAGCAGCTCCGAGGGGGGGCCAGAGGCTTTCTTT. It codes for CASSSEGGPEAFF.

CDR3: CASSLGGGGSFGNTIYF. The CDR3 DNA sequence: TGCGCCAGCAGCTTGGGAGGAGGGGGCAGTTTTGGAAACACCATATATTTT. J is TRBJ1-3 and V is TRBV5-1; TRBD1 aligns across 7 bases. Trimming cost V 0 bases and J 3 bases; bases outside gene matches: 9. Germline V lookup: CDR1 SGHRS, CDR2 YFSETQ. The CDR3 is 17 amino acids. Using reference TRBV5-1 and TRBJ1-3 for the parts outside the CDR3, the full variable domain is KAGVTQTPRYLIKTRGQQVTLSCSPISGHRSVSWYQQTPGQGLQFLFEYFSETQRNKGNFPGRFSGRQFSNSRSEMNVSTLELGDSALYLCASSLGGGGSFGNTIYFGEGSWLTVV.

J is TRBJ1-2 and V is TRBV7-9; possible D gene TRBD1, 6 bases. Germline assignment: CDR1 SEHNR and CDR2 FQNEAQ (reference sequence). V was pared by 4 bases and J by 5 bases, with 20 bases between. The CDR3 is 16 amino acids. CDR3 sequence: CASSSDRPGGNYGYTF. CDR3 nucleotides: TGTGCCAGCAGCTCGGACCGCCCGGGGGGCAATTATGGCTACACCTTC.